This T cell receptor beta chain was observed in a study of post-analysis software for immune sequencing data. Study-level findings and limits: The study found significantly lower normalized Chao1 diversity in multiple sclerosis patients than in controls. Included in a set of about 5 TRBV segments more frequent in patients than controls were TRBV5-6, TRBV5-1 and TRBV20-1.

V trimming: 5 bases; J trimming: 6 bases; junction bases outside the gene matches: 3. CDR3 length: 11 amino acids. From germline, CDR1 is SQVTM and CDR2 ANQGSEA. This clonotype showed up many times. As yet, its antigen is unknown. cDNA libraries of TCR beta carried unique molecular identifiers. From around 0.96 to 9.9 million T cells, roughly 530,000 cDNA molecules were obtained. TCRdb re-called the PCR reads through MiXCR, storing one row per CDR3 protein. The table has hundreds of thousands of distinct CDR3 sequences, around 27% seen once. V and J are TRBV29-1 and TRBJ2-7; 8 bases are shared with TRBD1. The sequenced material came from blood. The sequence was collected from a girl between 5 and 17 years old with multiple sclerosis. In nucleotides, the CDR3 is TGCAGCGTTCAGGGGGCGGGCGAGCAGTACTTC. Translating gives CSVQGAGEQYF.